The 3 T cell receptor beta chains reported below all come from one sample, sequenced in a study of control samples from healthy donors and cancer patients. The table came from immunoSEQ multiplex PCR; TCRdb's copy has only in-frame clones and leaves some out. The sample has about 83,000 clones; 91% are singletons. Sequencing input: blood. Source of these receptors: a man aged 30 to 45 in good health.

The chain recombines TRBV28 with TRBJ2-3; TRBD2 matches 8 bases. V shed 8 bases, J shed 2 bases, and the junction held 9 bases outside the gene matches. The germline V gene encodes CDR1 MDHEN and CDR2 SYDVKM. This CDR3 comprises 15 residues. The CDR3 loop reads CASGSGSGNTDTQYF. Here the CDR3 DNA reads TGTGCCAGCGGTTCGGGTAGCGGGAACACAGATACGCAGTATTTT.

CDR3 bases: TGTGCCAGTAGACAGGGGGCAATCCACCAAGAGACCCAGTACTTC. Translated, it gives CASRQGAIHQETQYF. The chain links TRBV19 to TRBJ2-5; 9 bases align to TRBD1. J gave up 0 bases and V 6 bases, and 5 bases lay outside the gene matches. The CDR3 has 15 amino acids. Germline V gene sequence: CDR1 LNHDA, CDR2 SQIVND (reference sequence).

CDR3 bases: TGTGCCAGCAGAGTGGACATCATCAATGAGCAGTTCTTC. It specifies CASRVDIINEQFF. The chain links TRBV7-2 to TRBJ2-1, with D perhaps matching TRBD1 (5 bases). The germline V gene encodes CDR1 SGHTA and CDR2 FQGNSA. The CDR3 sequence is 13 residues long. Trimming took 6 bases from V and 6 from J, leaving 12 bases between them.